These T cell receptor beta chains were read from a single sample in a study of blood T cell repertoires in COVID-19. Using immunoSEQ multiplex PCR, the repertoire was profiled, and TCRdb retains in-frame clones only, with some absent. The table records about 320,000 clones, around 89% of them present only once. The sample consisted of peripheral blood. Receptors were obtained from a woman in her 30s with COVID-19, enrolled during active disease. CDR3s leave out the opening cysteine and the closing phenylalanine or tryptophan. The D gene is left open where the match is weak. A clone size is listed for some rows: how often the clone was seen (once, few, many), or a class if it is expanded.

D gene: -; V gene: TRBV28; CDR3 length: 12; J gene: TRBJ1-1; clone size: -; CDR3 protein: ASSLVSVPTEAF
D gene: -; V gene: TRBV3-1/TRBV3-2; CDR3 length: 14; J gene: TRBJ1-5; clone size: -; CDR3 protein: ASSQGTGRGNQPQH
D gene: -; V gene: TRBV7-9; CDR3 length: 11; J gene: TRBJ2-5; clone size: -; CDR3 protein: ASRTVFQETQY
D gene: -; V gene: TRBV28; CDR3 length: 12; J gene: TRBJ1-4; clone size: -; CDR3 protein: ASSYGPPGEKLF
D gene: TRBD2; V gene: TRBV4-1; CDR3 length: 14; J gene: TRBJ2-5; clone size: -; CDR3 protein: ASSLPSGGPRETQY
D gene: -; V gene: TRBV10-3; CDR3 length: 13; J gene: TRBJ1-1; clone size: few; CDR3 protein: AISAPGQDRLQAF
D gene: TRBD1; V gene: TRBV14; CDR3 length: 12; J gene: TRBJ1-3; clone size: -; CDR3 protein: ASSAQGAGNTIY
D gene: -; V gene: TRBV7-9; CDR3 length: 11; J gene: TRBJ2-7; clone size: -; CDR3 protein: ASSLGGTSEQY
D gene: -; V gene: TRBV7-8; CDR3 length: 11; J gene: TRBJ1-2; clone size: -; CDR3 protein: ASSLGVGEGYT
D gene: -; V gene: TRBV27; CDR3 length: 11; J gene: TRBJ2-1; clone size: once; CDR3 protein: ASSWGGRNEQF
D gene: -; V gene: TRBV5-4; CDR3 length: 9; J gene: TRBJ1-1; clone size: -; CDR3 protein: ASGRGAEAF
D gene: -; V gene: TRBV14; CDR3 length: 15; J gene: TRBJ2-2; clone size: -; CDR3 protein: ASSQATGIRDTGELF
D gene: -; V gene: TRBV11-1; CDR3 length: 12; J gene: TRBJ2-7; clone size: -; CDR3 protein: ASSFSGASYEQY
D gene: TRBD2; V gene: TRBV4-1; CDR3 length: 15; J gene: TRBJ2-3; clone size: -; CDR3 protein: ASSHRGAGGLLDTQY
D gene: -; V gene: TRBV6-5; CDR3 length: 11; J gene: TRBJ2-5; clone size: once; CDR3 protein: ASSRGNDGTQY
D gene: -; V gene: TRBV28; CDR3 length: 10; J gene: TRBJ1-1; clone size: -; CDR3 protein: ASSLWRTEAF
D gene: -; V gene: TRBV4-3; CDR3 length: 12; J gene: TRBJ1-4; clone size: -; CDR3 protein: ASSQDTTGEKLF
D gene: -; V gene: TRBV3-1/TRBV3-2; CDR3 length: 12; J gene: TRBJ2-3; clone size: once; CDR3 protein: ASSQWQGWDTQY